This passage covers 16 T cell receptor beta chains from one sample sequenced in a study of Ad26.COV2.S vaccination and SARS-CoV-2 variants. Treatment specified: over 15 received Ad26.COV2.S at low or high dose, single or two shots; a few received placebo; per-sample allocation not given. Sampling happened 63 days after the first vaccine or placebo injection. The data were produced by immunoSEQ multiplex PCR, yet TCRdb's version contains in-frame clones alone and is incomplete. The sample includes 360,000 or so clones, approximately 89% of them seen just once. This specimen was peripheral blood, taken in a trial of Ad26.COV2.S vaccine versus placebo. These receptors were collected from a person aged 18 to 65 who received the Ad26.COV2.S COVID-19 vaccine or a placebo.

The rearrangement links TRBV5-1 to TRBJ2-1; TRBD2 agrees at 13 bases. V lost 4 bases, J lost 4 bases, and 8 bases stayed unmatched. The CDR3 consists of 17 residues. CDR1 SGHRS and CDR2 YFSETQ come from the germline V gene. The CDR3 region is CASSTGLAGVIYNEQFF. In DNA, the CDR3 is TGCGCCAGCAGCACCGGACTAGCGGGAGTTATTTACAATGAGCAGTTCTTC.

Comments on this clone: This may come from a read error, since a much larger clone is one base off. The chain links TRBV6-5 to TRBJ2-2; D is ambiguous. V was clipped by 6 bases and J by 0 bases, with 2 bases between them. Germline V gene data show CDR1 as MNHEY and CDR2 as SVGAGI. The CDR3 loop spans 12 amino acids. CDR3 sequence (DNA): TGTGCCAGCAGGTCGAACACCGGGGAGCTGTTTTTT. It translates to CASRSNTGELFF.

The V and J genes are TRBV27 and TRBJ1-1; D remains unclear. The CDR3 contains 14 residues. V dropped 0 bases and J dropped 0 bases, with 5 bases sitting between them. Germline values: CDR1 MNHEY, CDR2 SMNVEV (reference sequence). The CDR3 sequence is CASSLSGMNTEAFF. The CDR3, as DNA: TGTGCCAGCAGTTTATCAGGGATGAACACTGAAGCTTTCTTT.

The chain has TRBV20-1 and TRBJ2-7; TRBD1 matches at 12 bases. V dropped 3 bases and J dropped 6; count of bases not matched to a gene: 6. The CDR3 runs 14 residues. The germline V gene has CDR1 DFQATT and CDR2 SNEGSKA (reference sequence). The CDR3, as DNA: TGCAGTGCTAGTATAGGGACAGGGGGCCTCGAGCAGTACTTC. It encodes CSASIGTGGLEQYF.

The chain recombines TRBV6-6 with TRBJ2-2; D ambiguous. Trimming stripped 6 bases from V and 3 bases from J, with 5 bases between. The CDR3 runs to 12 residues. Looked up from germline, CDR1 is MNHNY and CDR2 is SVGAGI (reference sequence). The CDR3 DNA reads as TGTGCCAGCAGAAGGGACACCGGGGAGCTGTTTTTT. Amino acids: CASRRDTGELFF.

V gene TRBV5-1 combines with J gene TRBJ2-1; D remains unclear. The germline gives CDR1 SGHRS, CDR2 YFSETQ. CDR3 length: 11 residues. The germline V and J ends were trimmed by 3 bases and 4 bases, with 2 bases remaining between them. CDR3 region: CASSSYNEQFF. As DNA, the CDR3 is TGCGCCAGCAGCTCTTACAATGAGCAGTTCTTC.

There are a few counts of this clone. The chain couples TRBV5-1 to TRBJ1-6, with 7 bases fitting TRBD1. The CDR3 contains 17 residues. Germline assignment: CDR1 SGHRS and CDR2 YFSETQ. Trimming at V came to 1 base and at J to 0 bases, leaving 4 bases not matched to a gene. This CDR3 is CASSLLAGGSYNSPLHF. The CDR3 region has the DNA TGCGCCAGCAGCTTGCTCGCAGGGGGCTCCTATAATTCACCCCTCCACTTT.

The chain couples TRBV30 to TRBJ1-5; D is unclear. Germline V lookup: CDR1 GTSNPN, CDR2 SVGIG (reference sequence). V lost 0 bases and J 7 bases, leaving 10 bases between the germline ends. The CDR3 totals 13 residues. The CDR3 nucleotides read TGTGCCTGGAGTGTGGAGGCGCGGCAGCCCCAGCATTTT. Protein sequence: CAWSVEARQPQHF.

V usage is TRBV19 and J usage is TRBJ2-3; 9 nucleotides agree with TRBD2. Germline-derived CDR1 and CDR2 are LNHDA and SQIVND (reference sequence). The length of the CDR3 is 16 residues. Trimming cost V 1 base and J 5 bases; bases outside gene matches: 7. CDR3 in DNA: TGTGCCAGTAGTATAGGAGGCGGGAGGGCCCAAGATACGCAGTATTTT. This encodes CASSIGGGRAQDTQYF.

The genes are TRBV28 and TRBJ2-7, with 8 bases lining up with TRBD1. Losses at the gene ends were 7 bases for V and 1 base for J; bases not matched to a gene: 9. This CDR3 is 15 amino acids long. Germline CDR1 is MDHEN and CDR2 is SYDVKM. The CDR3 region has the DNA TGTGCCAGCAACCAACATGACAGGGGTTCCTACGAGCAGTACTTC. This codes for CASNQHDRGSYEQYF.

V and J are TRBV6-2 or TRBV6-3 and TRBJ2-7; a possible D gene is TRBD2 (6 bases). The V and J ends lost 0 bases and 7 bases respectively, with 16 bases between them. The CDR3 has 15 amino acids. Per germline, CDR1 MNHEY and CDR2 SVGEGT. The CDR3 DNA is TGTGCCAGCAGTTACTCGAACCCGCGGGCGGGGGAGCAGTACTTC. Encoded protein: CASSYSNPRAGEQYF.

This chain uses TRBV6-1 with TRBJ1-6, with TRBD1 as a possible D gene (6 bases). V lost 1 base, J lost 3 bases, and 7 bases lay in between. This CDR3 has 15 amino acids. CDR1 is MNHNS, CDR2 SASEGT, per germline. The CDR3 loop reads CASSEGRGYNSPLHF. DNA for the CDR3: TGTGCCAGCAGTGAAGGCAGGGGCTATAATTCACCCCTCCACTTT.

This chain joins TRBV5-1 and TRBJ2-7, with D possibly TRBD1 on 6 matching bases. V shed 0 bases and J shed 2 bases, with 21 bases lying between them. CDR1 and CDR2 (germline): SGHRS, YFSETQ. The length of the CDR3 is 18 residues. The CDR3 reads CASSLGGIQTGHTYEQYF. The CDR3 DNA reads TGCGCCAGCAGCTTGGGGGGGATACAGACAGGTCACACCTACGAGCAGTACTTC.

The genes are TRBV28 and TRBJ1-2; D ambiguous. CDR3 length: 11 residues. Germline V gene lookup returns CDR1 MDHEN and CDR2 SYDVKM. Trimming cost V 2 bases and J 5 bases, with 3 bases left between them. The CDR3 here is CASSLDYGYTF. Written as DNA, the CDR3 is TGTGCCAGCAGTTTAGATTATGGCTACACCTTC.

The chain is built from TRBV28 and TRBJ2-7; D is possibly TRBD1 (6 bases). Germline V CDR1 and CDR2: MDHEN, SYDVKM. This CDR3 comprises 18 residues. Trimming removed 2 bases from V and 0 bases from J, with 20 bases in between. CDR3 nucleotides: TGTGCCAGCAGTTTAAGTGTGGTGGGGGACACTCCCTCCTACGAGCAGTACTTC. Amino acid sequence: CASSLSVVGDTPSYEQYF.

This chain connects TRBV19 to TRBJ1-4; D gene ambiguous. V was clipped by 6 bases and J by 4 bases, with 9 bases between them. There are 13 residues in the CDR3. Looked up from germline, CDR1 is LNHDA and CDR2 is SQIVND (reference sequence). The CDR3 sequence: CASRWVNNEKLFF. DNA for the CDR3: TGTGCCAGTAGATGGGTAAATAATGAAAAACTGTTTTTT.